This T cell receptor (beta chain) was sequenced during a study of blood T cell repertoires in COVID-19. Study overall: COVID-19 samples, acute and convalescent, were from the United States, Italy and Spain. Nucleic acid was either cDNA or gDNA, and it came from T cells, B-cell-depleted T cells, or PBMCs.

Across about two dozen US areas, participants ranged in age from roughly 18 to 95 years. In the original workflow: Amplification with reference gene primers provided the estimates of nucleated cell counts. Only in-frame clones appear in the TCRdb table, and some are missing; sequencing was by immunoSEQ multiplex PCR. V, J and clone size are taken as reported in that table, and D and trimming were inferred from the DNA itself. The data show around 250,000 clones, roughly 88% seen once. The trim removed 2 bases at V and 4 bases at J, leaving 6 bases unmatched. The germline V gene encodes CDR1 GTSNPN and CDR2 SVGIG (reference sequence). There are 14 residues in the CDR3.

This clonotype was obtained from a woman aged 40 to 55 with acute COVID-19. This sequence joins TRBV30 and TRBJ2-7, with 9 bases lining up with TRBD1. The sequenced material came from PBMCs or T cells enriched from blood (not recorded which). This chain's CDR3 is CAWSFGTGSYEQYF. The CDR3 DNA reads as TGTGCCTGGAGTTTCGGGACAGGGAGTTACGAGCAGTACTTC.